This TCR beta chain was retrieved from a study of T cells after yellow fever vaccination. The germline V gene has CDR1 SQVTM and CDR2 ANQGSEA. The CDR3 has 15 amino acids. Deletions cut 4 bases from V and 0 bases from J, with 15 bases between. This clonotype was counted only a few times. TCRdb reprocessed the 5' RACE reads with MiXCR, giving one entry per CDR3 protein. The sample carries roughly 49,000 distinct CDR3 sequences, less than 9% recorded once. Sequences were derived from CD8+ T cells sorted from PBMCs, sampled roughly 14 days after the first yellow fever vaccination. This receptor was obtained from a man between 18 and 29 years old who received the YFV17D yellow fever vaccine. The rearrangement uses TRBV29-1 and TRBJ2-5, with D possibly TRBD2 on 7 matching bases. Here the CDR3 reads CSVVLGGGDQETQYF. The CDR3 DNA is TGCAGCGTTGTTTTAGGGGGGGGGGACCAAGAGACCCAGTACTTC.